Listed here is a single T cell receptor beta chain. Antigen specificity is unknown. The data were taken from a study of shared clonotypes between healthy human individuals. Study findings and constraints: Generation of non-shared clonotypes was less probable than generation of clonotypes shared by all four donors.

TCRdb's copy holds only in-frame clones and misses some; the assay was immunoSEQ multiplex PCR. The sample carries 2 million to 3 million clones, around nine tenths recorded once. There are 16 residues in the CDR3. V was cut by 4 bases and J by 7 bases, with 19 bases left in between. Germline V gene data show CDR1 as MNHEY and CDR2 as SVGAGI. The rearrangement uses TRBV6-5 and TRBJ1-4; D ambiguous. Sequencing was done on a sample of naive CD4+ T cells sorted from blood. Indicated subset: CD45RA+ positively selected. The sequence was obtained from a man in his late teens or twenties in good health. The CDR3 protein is CASSSRRASPGEKLFF. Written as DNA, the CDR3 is TGTGCCAGCAGTTCCCGCCGGGCCTCGCCGGGTGAAAAACTGTTTTTT.